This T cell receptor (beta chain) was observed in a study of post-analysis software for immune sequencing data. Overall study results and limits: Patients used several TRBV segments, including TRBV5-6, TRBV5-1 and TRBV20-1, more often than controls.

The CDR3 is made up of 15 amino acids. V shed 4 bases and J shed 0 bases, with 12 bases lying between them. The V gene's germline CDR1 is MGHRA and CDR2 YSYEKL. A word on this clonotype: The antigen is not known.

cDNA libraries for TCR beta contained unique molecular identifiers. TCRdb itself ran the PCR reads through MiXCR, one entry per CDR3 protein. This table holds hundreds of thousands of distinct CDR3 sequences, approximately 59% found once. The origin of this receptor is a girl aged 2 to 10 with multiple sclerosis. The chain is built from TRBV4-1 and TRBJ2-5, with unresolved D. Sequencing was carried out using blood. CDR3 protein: CASSPRLADQETQYF. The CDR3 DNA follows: TGCGCCAGCAGCCCCCGGTTGGCCGACCAAGAGACCCAGTACTTC.